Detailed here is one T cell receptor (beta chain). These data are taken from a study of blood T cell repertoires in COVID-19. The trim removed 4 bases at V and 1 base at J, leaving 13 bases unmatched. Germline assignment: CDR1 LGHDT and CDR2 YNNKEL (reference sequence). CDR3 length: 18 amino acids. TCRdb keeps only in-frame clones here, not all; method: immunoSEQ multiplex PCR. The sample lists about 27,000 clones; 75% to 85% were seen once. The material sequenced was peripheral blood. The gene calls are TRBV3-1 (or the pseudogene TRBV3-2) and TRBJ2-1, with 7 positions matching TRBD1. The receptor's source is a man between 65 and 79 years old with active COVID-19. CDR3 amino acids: CASSRKPQTGRSYNEQFF. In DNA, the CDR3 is TGTGCCAGCAGCCGTAAACCCCAGACAGGGCGGTCCTACAATGAGCAGTTCTTC.